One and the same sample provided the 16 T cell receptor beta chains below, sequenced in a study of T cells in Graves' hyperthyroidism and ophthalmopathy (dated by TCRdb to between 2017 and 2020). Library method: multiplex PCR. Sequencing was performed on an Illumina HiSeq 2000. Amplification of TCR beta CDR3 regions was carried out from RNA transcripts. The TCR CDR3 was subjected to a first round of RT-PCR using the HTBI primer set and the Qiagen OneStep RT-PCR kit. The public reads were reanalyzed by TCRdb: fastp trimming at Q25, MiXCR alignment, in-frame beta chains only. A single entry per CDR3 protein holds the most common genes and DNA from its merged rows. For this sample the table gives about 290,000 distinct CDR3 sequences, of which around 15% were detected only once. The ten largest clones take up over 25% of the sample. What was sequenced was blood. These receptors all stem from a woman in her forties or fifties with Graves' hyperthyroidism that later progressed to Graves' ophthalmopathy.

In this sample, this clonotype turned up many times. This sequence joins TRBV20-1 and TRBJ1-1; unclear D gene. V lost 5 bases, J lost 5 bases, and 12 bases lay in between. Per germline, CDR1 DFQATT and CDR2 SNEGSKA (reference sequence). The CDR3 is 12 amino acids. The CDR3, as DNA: TGCAGTGCTCCTATGACCGGAACTGAAGCTTTCTTT. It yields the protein CSAPMTGTEAFF.

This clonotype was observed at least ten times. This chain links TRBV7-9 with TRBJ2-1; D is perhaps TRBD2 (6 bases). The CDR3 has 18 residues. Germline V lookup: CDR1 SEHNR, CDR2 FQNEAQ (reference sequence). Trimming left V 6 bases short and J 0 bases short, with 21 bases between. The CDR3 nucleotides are TGTGCCAGCAGTTCCCCACGGAGGGACTTAAGCTCCTACAATGAGCAGTTCTTC. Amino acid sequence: CASSSPRRDLSSYNEQFF.

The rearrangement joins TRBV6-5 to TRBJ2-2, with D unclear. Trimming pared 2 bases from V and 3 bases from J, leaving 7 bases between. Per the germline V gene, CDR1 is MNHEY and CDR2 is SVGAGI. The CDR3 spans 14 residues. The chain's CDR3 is CASSYGMDTGELFF. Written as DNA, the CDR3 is TGTGCCAGCAGTTACGGGATGGACACCGGGGAGCTGTTTTTT.

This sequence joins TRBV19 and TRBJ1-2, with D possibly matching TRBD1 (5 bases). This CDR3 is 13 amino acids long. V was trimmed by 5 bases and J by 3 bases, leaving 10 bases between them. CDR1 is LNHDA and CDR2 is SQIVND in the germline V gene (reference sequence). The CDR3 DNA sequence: TGTGCCAGTAGTGATGTAGGGGACTATGGCTACACCTTC. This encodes CASSDVGDYGYTF.

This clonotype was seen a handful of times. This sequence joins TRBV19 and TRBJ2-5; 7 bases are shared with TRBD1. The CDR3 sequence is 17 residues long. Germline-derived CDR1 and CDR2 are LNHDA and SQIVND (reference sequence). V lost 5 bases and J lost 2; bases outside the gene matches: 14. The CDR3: CASSARQGPLPQETQYF. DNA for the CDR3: TGTGCCAGTAGTGCGCGACAGGGCCCCCTCCCACAAGAGACCCAGTACTTC. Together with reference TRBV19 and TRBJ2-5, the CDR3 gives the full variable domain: DGGITQSPKYLFRKEGQNVTLSCEQNLNHDAMYWYRQDPGQGLRLIYYSQIVNDFQKGDIAEGYSVSREKKESFPLTVTSAQKNPTAFYLCASSARQGPLPQETQYFGPGTRLLVL.

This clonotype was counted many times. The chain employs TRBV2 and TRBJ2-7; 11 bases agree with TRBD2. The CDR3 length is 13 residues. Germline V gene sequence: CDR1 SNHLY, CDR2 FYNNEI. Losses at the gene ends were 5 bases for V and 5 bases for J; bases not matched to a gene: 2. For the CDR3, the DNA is TGTGCCAGCAGTATTAGCGGGAGGGACGAGCAGTACTTC. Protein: CASSISGRDEQYF. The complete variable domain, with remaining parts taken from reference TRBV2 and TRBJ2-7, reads EPEVTQTPSHQVTQMGQEVILRCVPISNHLYFYWYRQILGQKVEFLVSFYNNEISEKSEIFDDQFSVERPDGSNFTLKIRSTKLEDSAMYFCASSISGRDEQYFGPGTRLTVT.

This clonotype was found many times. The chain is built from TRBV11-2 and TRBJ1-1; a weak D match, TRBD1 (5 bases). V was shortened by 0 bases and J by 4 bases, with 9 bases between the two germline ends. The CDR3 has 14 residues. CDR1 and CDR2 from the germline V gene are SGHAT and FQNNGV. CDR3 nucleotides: TGTGCCAGCAGCTTAGAGGCAGGGCCCACTGAAGCTTTCTTT. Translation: CASSLEAGPTEAFF.

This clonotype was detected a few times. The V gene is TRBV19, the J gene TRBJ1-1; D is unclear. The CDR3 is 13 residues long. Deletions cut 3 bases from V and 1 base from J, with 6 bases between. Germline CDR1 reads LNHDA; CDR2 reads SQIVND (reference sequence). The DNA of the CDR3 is TGTGCCAGTAGTATTACAGAGAACACTGAAGCTTTCTTT. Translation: CASSITENTEAFF.

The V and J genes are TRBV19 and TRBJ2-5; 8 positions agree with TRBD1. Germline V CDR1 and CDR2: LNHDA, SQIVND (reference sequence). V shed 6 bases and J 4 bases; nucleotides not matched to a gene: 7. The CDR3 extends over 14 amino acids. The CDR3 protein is CASSPRTGRETQYF. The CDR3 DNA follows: TGTGCCAGTAGCCCAAGGACAGGGAGAGAGACCCAGTACTTC.

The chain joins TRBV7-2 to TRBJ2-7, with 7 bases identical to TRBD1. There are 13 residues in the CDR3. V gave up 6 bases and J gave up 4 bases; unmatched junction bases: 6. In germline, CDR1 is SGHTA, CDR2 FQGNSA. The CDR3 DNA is TGTGCCAGCAGTCTGGGACAGCTATACGAGCAGTACTTC. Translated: CASSLGQLYEQYF. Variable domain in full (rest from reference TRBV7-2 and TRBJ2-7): GAGVSQSPSNKVTEKGKDVELRCDPISGHTALYWYRQSLGQGLEFLIYFQGNSAPDKSGLPSDRFSAERTGGSVSTLTIQRTQQEDSAVYLCASSLGQLYEQYFGPGTRLTVT.

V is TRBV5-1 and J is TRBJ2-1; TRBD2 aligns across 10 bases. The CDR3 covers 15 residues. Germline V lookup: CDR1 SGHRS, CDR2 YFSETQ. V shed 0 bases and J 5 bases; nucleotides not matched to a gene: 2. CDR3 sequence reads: CASSLGTSGDNEQFF. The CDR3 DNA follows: TGCGCCAGCAGCTTGGGGACTAGCGGTGACAATGAGCAGTTCTTC.

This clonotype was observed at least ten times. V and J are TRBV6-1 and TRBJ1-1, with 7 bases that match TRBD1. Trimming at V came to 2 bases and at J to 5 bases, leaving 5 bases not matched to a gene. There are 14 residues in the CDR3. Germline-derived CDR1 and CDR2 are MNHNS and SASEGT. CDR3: CASSERGQITEAFF. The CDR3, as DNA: TGTGCCAGCAGTGAAAGGGGACAGATTACTGAAGCTTTCTTT.

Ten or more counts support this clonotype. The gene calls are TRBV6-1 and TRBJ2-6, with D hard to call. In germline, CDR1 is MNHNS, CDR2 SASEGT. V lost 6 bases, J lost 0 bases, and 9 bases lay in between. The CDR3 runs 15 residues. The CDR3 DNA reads TGTGCCAGCAGAGTGGGCAGCTCTGGGGCCAACGTCCTGACTTTC. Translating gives CASRVGSSGANVLTF.

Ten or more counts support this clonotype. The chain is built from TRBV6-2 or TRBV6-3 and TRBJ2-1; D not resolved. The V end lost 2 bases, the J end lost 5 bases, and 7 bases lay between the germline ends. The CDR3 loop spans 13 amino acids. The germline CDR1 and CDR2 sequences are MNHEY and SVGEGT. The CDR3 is CASSYGPNNEQFF. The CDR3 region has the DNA TGTGCCAGCAGTTACGGGCCAAACAATGAGCAGTTCTTC.

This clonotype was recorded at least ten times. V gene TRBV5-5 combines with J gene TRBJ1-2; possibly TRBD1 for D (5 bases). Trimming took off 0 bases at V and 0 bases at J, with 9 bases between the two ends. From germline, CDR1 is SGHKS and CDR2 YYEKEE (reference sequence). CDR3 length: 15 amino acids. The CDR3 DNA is TGTGCCAGCAGCTTGGAGGGGAGAGCTAACTATGGCTACACCTTC. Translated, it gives CASSLEGRANYGYTF. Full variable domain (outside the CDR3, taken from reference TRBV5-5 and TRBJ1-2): DAGVTQSPTHLIKTRGQQVTLRCSPISGHKSVSWYQQVLGQGPQFIFQYYEKEERGRGNFPDRFSARQFPNYSSELNVNALLLGDSALYLCASSLEGRANYGYTFGSGTRLTVV.

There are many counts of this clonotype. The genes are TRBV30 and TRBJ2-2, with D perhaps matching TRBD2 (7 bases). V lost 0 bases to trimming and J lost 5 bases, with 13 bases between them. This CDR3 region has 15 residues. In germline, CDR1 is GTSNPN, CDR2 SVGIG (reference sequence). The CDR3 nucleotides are TGTGCCTGGAGTGTAAAGGGGGGAGGGACCGGGGAGCTGTTTTTT. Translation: CAWSVKGGGTGELFF. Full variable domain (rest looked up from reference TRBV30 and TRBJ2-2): SQTIHQWPATLVQPVGSPLSLECTVEGTSNPNLYWYRQAAGRGLQLLFYSVGIGQISSEVPQNLSASRPQDRQFILSSKKLLLSDSGFYLCAWSVKGGGTGELFFGEGSRLTVL.